This T cell receptor (beta chain) was sequenced in a study of neurological immune-mediated disorders. Whole-study context: Disease course was recorded as relapsing-remitting for about 31 and secondary progressive for about 8.5% of the 34 multiple sclerosis patients.

Study-level points and caveats: One related-CDR3 cluster, which may be a signature, held the repertoires of 18 of 34 multiple sclerosis patients after phylogenetic grouping.

The sorted libraries drew on roughly 1 million T cells that were CD4+ or CD8+. The CDR3 is made up of 14 amino acids. CDR1 is MNHNY, CDR2 SVGAGI, per germline (reference sequence). V gave up 7 bases and J gave up 1 base; unmatched junction bases: 3. This clonotype was seen a handful of times. The antigen remains undetermined. From the 5' RACE reads, TCRdb called clonotypes with MiXCR, one entry per CDR3 protein. The table lists tens of thousands of distinct CDR3 sequences, 3.5% to 4% of them singletons. This rearrangement joins TRBV6-6 to TRBJ2-2; 7 positions agree with TRBD1. The receptor comes from a woman aged 40 to 50 with multiple sclerosis. Sequenced sample: CD4+ T cells from blood. In nucleotides, the CDR3 is TGTGCCAGCACCGGGACAGAGAACACCGGGGAGCTGTTTTTT. Residues: CASTGTENTGELFF.